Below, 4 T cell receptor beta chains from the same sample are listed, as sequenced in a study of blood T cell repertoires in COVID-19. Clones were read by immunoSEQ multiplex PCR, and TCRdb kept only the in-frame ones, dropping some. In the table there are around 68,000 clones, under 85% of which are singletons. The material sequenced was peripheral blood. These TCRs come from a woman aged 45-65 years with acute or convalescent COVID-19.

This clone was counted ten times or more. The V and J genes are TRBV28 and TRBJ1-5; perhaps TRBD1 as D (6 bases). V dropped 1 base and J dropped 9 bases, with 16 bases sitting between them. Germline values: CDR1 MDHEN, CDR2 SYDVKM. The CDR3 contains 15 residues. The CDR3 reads CASSLFGQGMRPQHF. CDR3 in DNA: TGTGCCAGCAGTTTATTCGGGCAGGGGATGCGGCCCCAGCATTTT.

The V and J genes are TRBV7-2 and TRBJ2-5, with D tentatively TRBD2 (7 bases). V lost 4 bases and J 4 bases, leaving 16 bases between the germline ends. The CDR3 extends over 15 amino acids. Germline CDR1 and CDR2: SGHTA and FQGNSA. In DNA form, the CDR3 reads TGTGCCAGCAGCTACCAAGGGGGGGGCGGAGAGACCCAGTACTTC. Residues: CASSYQGGGGETQYF.

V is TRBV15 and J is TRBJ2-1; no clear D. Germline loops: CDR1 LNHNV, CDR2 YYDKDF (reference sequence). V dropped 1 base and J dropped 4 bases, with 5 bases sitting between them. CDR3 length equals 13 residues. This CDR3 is CATSRARYNEQFF. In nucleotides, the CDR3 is TGTGCCACCAGCAGAGCTAGATACAATGAGCAGTTCTTC.

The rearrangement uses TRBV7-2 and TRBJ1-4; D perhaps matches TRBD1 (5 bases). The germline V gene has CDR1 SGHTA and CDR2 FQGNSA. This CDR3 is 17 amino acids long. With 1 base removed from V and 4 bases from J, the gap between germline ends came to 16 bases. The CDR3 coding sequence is TGTGCCAGCAGCTTAGGGTCGTCTCGACAGCTTAATGAAAAACTGTTTTTT. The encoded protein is CASSLGSSRQLNEKLFF.